The 32 T cell receptor beta chains below come from one sample, sequenced in a study of CD8+ T cells in alopecia areata. RNA extraction and reverse transcription yielded cDNA as sequencing template. The repertoire was sequenced with immunoSEQ multiplex PCR; TCRdb's copy has only in-frame clones and lacks some. The sample yields 110,000 to 150,000 clones, roughly 82% seen once. Stated treatment: oral pan-JAK inhibitor, 5-10 mg twice daily. The starting material was CD8+ T cells sorted from blood, obtained at week 4, from a patient treated with tofacitinib. The receptor set was obtained from a human donor with alopecia areata.

CDR3 coding DNA: TGCGCCAGCAGCGCCAGACAGGGGGACCTTAATCAGCCCCAGCATTTT. This translates into CASSARQGDLNQPQHF. The chain joins TRBV4-1 to TRBJ1-5; 9 bases agree with TRBD1. CDR1 is MGHRA, CDR2 YSYEKL, per germline. This CDR3 contains 16 residues. V was clipped by 5 bases and J by 4 bases; unmatched bases: 9.

CDR3 residues: CASSSRALGETQYF. CDR3 DNA: TGTGCCAGCAGCTCAAGGGCCCTCGGGGAGACCCAGTACTTC. The V call is TRBV13, the J call TRBJ2-5; no clear D. CDR1 is PRHDT and CDR2 is FYEKMQ in the germline V gene (reference sequence). V was cut by 4 bases and J by 5 bases, with 14 bases left in between. The CDR3 runs to 14 residues. Variable domain in full (rest from reference TRBV13 and TRBJ2-5): AAGVIQSPRHLIKEKRETATLKCYPIPRHDTVYWYQQGPGQDPQFLISFYEKMQSDKGSIPDRFSAQQFSDYHSELNMSSLELGDSALYFCASSSRALGETQYFGPGTRLLVL.

The chain is built from TRBV5-6 and TRBJ1-2, with D possibly matching TRBD1 (6 bases). The CDR3 has 14 amino acids. Deletions cut 1 base from V and 8 bases from J, with 15 bases between. Per germline, CDR1 SGHDT and CDR2 YYEEEE. The CDR3, as DNA: TGTGCCAGCAGCTTGTGGGCAGGGGACCGCGGCTACACCTTC. As protein: CASSLWAGDRGYTF.

The chain couples TRBV30 to TRBJ2-2; 8 bases map to TRBD1. This CDR3 is built from 14 residues. In germline, CDR1 is GTSNPN, CDR2 SVGIG (reference sequence). Germline trimming cut 8 bases from V and 5 bases from J; bases unmatched to any gene: 10. The CDR3 protein is CAGPQGARTGELFF. In nucleotides, the CDR3 is TGTGCCGGACCCCAGGGGGCGAGGACCGGGGAGCTGTTTTTT.

V usage is TRBV5-1 and J usage is TRBJ2-1; D is ambiguous. CDR3 length: 13 residues. Trimming took off 5 bases at V and 0 bases at J, with 6 bases between the two ends. Germline V gene data show CDR1 as SGHRS and CDR2 as YFSETQ. The CDR3 DNA sequence: TGCGCCAGCAGACCCAGCTCCTACAATGAGCAGTTCTTC. Translating gives CASRPSSYNEQFF. The variable domain in full, with the rest retrieved from reference TRBV5-1 and TRBJ2-1, is KAGVTQTPRYLIKTRGQQVTLSCSPISGHRSVSWYQQTPGQGLQFLFEYFSETQRNKGNFPGRFSGRQFSNSRSEMNVSTLELGDSALYLCASRPSSYNEQFFGPGTRLTVL.

This chain uses TRBV5-1 with TRBJ2-1; a possible D gene is TRBD1 (6 bases). The V and J ends lost 6 bases and 8 bases respectively, with 12 bases between them. This CDR3 is 12 amino acids long. Per germline, CDR1 SGHRS and CDR2 YFSETQ. CDR3 sequence: CASTATGYEQFF. The CDR3 region has the DNA TGCGCCAGCACCGCAACAGGGTATGAGCAGTTCTTC. Full variable domain (rest looked up from reference TRBV5-1 and TRBJ2-1): KAGVTQTPRYLIKTRGQQVTLSCSPISGHRSVSWYQQTPGQGLQFLFEYFSETQRNKGNFPGRFSGRQFSNSRSEMNVSTLELGDSALYLCASTATGYEQFFGPGTRLTVL.

The V call is TRBV14, the J call TRBJ2-1, with D possibly matching TRBD2 (7 bases). There are 16 residues in the CDR3. Germline V gives CDR1 SGHDN, CDR2 FVKESK. V was trimmed by 1 base and J by 6 bases, leaving 16 bases between them. The CDR3 nucleotides read TGTGCCAGCAGCCAAGTGCGGGGGCCCAGGAGCAATGAGCAGTTCTTC. Amino acids: CASSQVRGPRSNEQFF.

The V gene is TRBV6-1, the J gene TRBJ2-3; 9 bases are a match to TRBD2. Germline CDR1 is MNHNS and CDR2 is SASEGT. V lost 3 bases to trimming and J lost 1 base; unmatched junction nucleotides: 5. CDR3 length equals 16 residues. CDR3 protein: CASSEGVAGGTDTQYF. The CDR3 nucleotides read TGTGCCAGCAGTGAGGGGGTAGCGGGGGGCACAGATACGCAGTATTTT.

The V and J genes are TRBV7-2 and TRBJ2-7, with 7 bases fitting TRBD1. V was clipped by 4 bases and J by 2 bases; unmatched bases: 8. Germline CDR1 is SGHTA and CDR2 is FQGNSA. CDR3 size: 15 residues. The CDR3 loop is CASSYYRGTTYEQYF. The CDR3 nucleotides are TGTGCCAGCAGCTACTACAGGGGAACCACCTACGAGCAGTACTTC.

In this sample, this clone turned up once. V is TRBV4-2 and J is TRBJ2-3; TRBD2 aligns across 7 bases. J gave up 3 bases and V 0 bases, and 6 bases lay outside the gene matches. CDR3 size: 16 residues. CDR1 is LGHNA, CDR2 YNFKEQ, per germline. The CDR3 region is CASSQDFAGVTDTQYF. The DNA of the CDR3 is TGTGCCAGCAGCCAAGATTTCGCGGGGGTGACAGATACGCAGTATTTT.

The chain joins TRBV15 to TRBJ2-7; possible D gene TRBD1, 6 bases. Per the germline V gene, CDR1 is LNHNV and CDR2 is YYDKDF (reference sequence). V shed 5 bases and J shed 0 bases, with 17 bases lying between them. This CDR3 is built from 16 residues. CDR3 DNA: TGTGCCACCAGCGGGCTCAGGGGTAGCCCCTCCTACGAGCAGTACTTC. This translates into CATSGLRGSPSYEQYF.

The genes are TRBV14 and TRBJ2-3, with unresolved D. V was cut by 2 bases and J by 0 bases, with 3 bases left in between. The CDR3 is 13 amino acids. The V gene's germline CDR1 is SGHDN and CDR2 FVKESK. The CDR3 loop is CASSQSSTDTQYF. CDR3 coding DNA: TGTGCCAGCAGCCAATCTAGCACAGATACGCAGTATTTT.

The V gene is TRBV5-6, the J gene TRBJ2-1, with D perhaps matching TRBD2 (6 bases). Trimming removed 4 bases at V and 3 bases at J, with 8 bases between. Germline loops: CDR1 SGHDT, CDR2 YYEEEE. The CDR3 contains 13 residues. CDR3 DNA: TGTGCCAGCAGCACGGGACTCTACAATGAGCAGTTCTTC. Translation: CASSTGLYNEQFF.

V is TRBV10-2 and J is TRBJ2-5, with 8 bases identical to TRBD2. With 4 bases clipped from V and 4 bases from J, the junction kept 2 bases outside the gene matches. The CDR3 has 13 amino acids. Germline values: CDR1 WSHSY, CDR2 SAAADI. The CDR3: CASSGTSRETQYF. The CDR3 DNA is TGCGCCAGCAGTGGGACTAGCAGAGAGACCCAGTACTTC.

V gene TRBV4-1 combines with J gene TRBJ2-2; maybe TRBD2 (7 bases). CDR1 and CDR2 from the germline V gene are MGHRA and YSYEKL. The CDR3 contains 16 residues. Deletions cut 6 bases from V and 4 bases from J, with 18 bases between. The CDR3, as DNA: TGCGCCAGCAGTCCCACCGCGGGGGCGGGCACCGGGGAGCTGTTTTTT. Protein sequence: CASSPTAGAGTGELFF.

This sequence joins TRBV29-1 and TRBJ2-5, with TRBD2 matching over 7 bases. The germline gives CDR1 SQVTM, CDR2 ANQGSEA. V was clipped by 7 bases and J by 4 bases; unmatched bases: 9. The CDR3 loop spans 13 amino acids. The CDR3 nucleotides read TGCAGCGGGGGGGGACTCTACGGAGAGACCCAGTACTTC. Translation: CSGGGLYGETQYF.

This clone was seen a single time. The V and J genes are TRBV5-5 and TRBJ1-1, with 9 bases aligning to TRBD1. The CDR3 loop spans 17 amino acids. The germline CDR1 and CDR2 sequences are SGHKS and YYEKEE (reference sequence). V shed 0 bases and J 4 bases; nucleotides not matched to a gene: 10. CDR3: CASSLGSGTGLSTEAFF. The DNA for the CDR3 is TGTGCCAGCAGCTTGGGGTCCGGGACAGGGTTGAGCACTGAAGCTTTCTTT.

This clone appeared a single time. The rearrangement joins TRBV12-5 to TRBJ1-1; tentatively, D is TRBD1 (6 bases). This CDR3 contains 15 residues. The ends were cut back, 7 bases at V and 3 bases at J, with 18 bases in the middle. Germline CDR1 and CDR2: LGHNT and FRNRAP. CDR3 in DNA: TGTGCTAGTGACGAACAGGGAGGGTTCGACACTGAAGCTTTCTTT. Residues: CASDEQGGFDTEAFF. The complete variable domain, with remaining parts taken from reference TRBV12-5 and TRBJ1-1, reads DARVTQTPRHKVTEMGQEVTMRCQPILGHNTVFWYRQTMMQGLELLAYFRNRAPLDDSGMPKDRFSAEMPDATLATLKIQPSEPRDSAVYFCASDEQGGFDTEAFFGQGTRLTVV.

The V and J genes are TRBV4-2 and TRBJ2-3, with D possibly TRBD2 on 5 matching bases. Germline CDR1 LGHNA, CDR2 YNFKEQ. V shed 0 bases and J shed 1 base, with 11 bases lying between them. The CDR3 loop spans 16 amino acids. CDR3 DNA: TGTGCCAGCAGCCAAGAGGACCGGGGAGGCACAGATACGCAGTATTTT. Protein sequence: CASSQEDRGGTDTQYF.

V gene TRBV7-9 combines with J gene TRBJ2-6, with 8 bases matching TRBD2. V dropped 4 bases and J dropped 0; count of bases not matched to a gene: 8. The CDR3 has 18 residues. Germline CDR1 is SEHNR and CDR2 is FQNEAQ (reference sequence). The CDR3 loop is CASSWFLAGPSGANVLTF. The CDR3 DNA is TGTGCCAGCAGCTGGTTCTTAGCGGGGCCCTCTGGGGCCAACGTCCTGACTTTC.

The J gene is TRBJ2-7, the V gene TRBV12-5, with 9 nucleotides matching TRBD1. The CDR3 extends over 14 amino acids. The trim removed 6 bases at V and 5 bases at J, leaving 8 bases unmatched. Germline lookup yields CDR1 LGHNT and CDR2 FRNRAP. CDR3 coding DNA: TGTGCTAGTGGGTCCGGGACAGGGCTCCACGAGCAGTACTTC. Protein: CASGSGTGLHEQYF.

The V and J genes are TRBV18 and TRBJ2-7; a possible D gene is TRBD1 (6 bases). The germline gives CDR1 KGHSH, CDR2 LQKENI. This CDR3 is built from 16 residues. Between the trimmed V and J ends, which lost 2 bases and 2 bases, there was a span of 16 bases. The CDR3 here is CASSPSAGATTYEQYF. The CDR3 DNA reads as TGTGCCAGCTCACCATCCGCAGGGGCCACTACCTACGAGCAGTACTTC.

This clone was found once. The CDR3 reads CASSEGVAATDTQYF. CDR3 DNA: TGTGCCAGCAGCGAGGGAGTAGCGGCCACAGATACGCAGTATTTT. V gene TRBV9 combines with J gene TRBJ2-3; D is perhaps TRBD2 (6 bases). The CDR3 sequence is 15 residues long. From germline, CDR1 is SGDLS and CDR2 YYNGEE. Trimming removed 3 bases at V and 2 bases at J, with 13 bases between.

This chain links TRBV7-9 with TRBJ2-3, with TRBD2 as a possible D gene (6 bases). V was shortened by 3 bases and J by 0 bases, with 19 bases between the two germline ends. Germline CDR1 and CDR2: SEHNR and FQNEAQ (reference sequence). The CDR3 has 18 amino acids. CDR3 region: CASSFGDGGWDSTDTQYF. The CDR3 region has the DNA TGTGCCAGCAGCTTCGGCGATGGGGGGTGGGATAGCACAGATACGCAGTATTTT. Full variable domain (remainder filled in from reference TRBV7-9 and TRBJ2-3): DTGVSQNPRHKITKRGQNVTFRCDPISEHNRLYWYRQTLGQGPEFLTYFQNEAQLEKSRLLSDRFSAERPKGSFSTLEIQRTEQGDSAMYLCASSFGDGGWDSTDTQYFGPGTRLTVL.

This clone was detected only a few times. The chain joins TRBV29-1 to TRBJ2-2; the match to TRBD1 covers 8 bases. The junction had 7 bases not matched to a gene; V was cut back by 5 bases and J by 2 bases. The CDR3 is made up of 15 amino acids. CDR1 is SQVTM, CDR2 ANQGSEA, per germline. Written as DNA, the CDR3 is TGCAGCGTTTACGACAGGGGCCTCAACACCGGGGAGCTGTTTTTT. Translating gives CSVYDRGLNTGELFF.

Comments on this clone: Additional DNA sequences in this sample encode the identical CDR3. The CDR3: CASSPSGVPYEQYF. The CDR3 bases are TGTGCCAGCTCTCCATCAGGGGTGCCCTACGAGCAGTACTTC. The chain recombines TRBV18 with TRBJ2-7, with a weak D call TRBD1 (6 bases). This CDR3 has 14 amino acids. Germline V gene sequence: CDR1 KGHSH, CDR2 LQKENI. V dropped 6 bases and J dropped 2 bases, with 14 bases sitting between them.

This chain joins TRBV29-1 and TRBJ1-1, with 8 bases lining up with TRBD1. Trimming took 7 bases from V and 0 from J; bases not matched to a gene: 10. This CDR3 spans 15 amino acids. Germline loops: CDR1 SQVTM, CDR2 ANQGSEA. The CDR3 sequence is CSASGDRTVNTEAFF. The CDR3 nucleotides are TGCAGCGCCTCCGGGGACAGGACGGTGAACACTGAAGCTTTCTTT. Full variable domain (outside the CDR3, taken from reference TRBV29-1 and TRBJ1-1): SAVISQKPSRDICQRGTSLTIQCQVDSQVTMMFWYRQQPGQSLTLIATANQGSEATYESGFVIDKFPISRPNLTFSTLTVSNMSPEDSSIYLCSASGDRTVNTEAFFGQGTRLTVV.

About this clone: This sample includes further DNA sequences coding for the same CDR3. The rearrangement joins TRBV29-1 to TRBJ2-4; D ambiguous. V shed 4 bases and J shed 7 bases, with 8 bases lying between them. There are 11 residues in the CDR3. Germline V gene data show CDR1 as SQVTM and CDR2 as ANQGSEA. CDR3 protein: CSVVSGNIQYF. DNA for the CDR3: TGCAGCGTTGTTTCTGGGAACATTCAGTACTTC.

The CDR3 region has the DNA TGCGCCAGCAGCCTTACAGGTGTGTCCTCCTACGAGCAGTACTTC. Its protein is CASSLTGVSSYEQYF. The rearrangement joins TRBV4-1 to TRBJ2-7; weak D call: TRBD1 (5 bases). V was cut by 4 bases and J by 0 bases, with 13 bases left in between. CDR1 and CDR2 from the germline V gene are MGHRA and YSYEKL. This CDR3 comprises 15 residues.

This clone was seen only once. The chain joins TRBV5-6 to TRBJ2-1, with D tentatively TRBD2 (5 bases). Deletions cut 4 bases from V and 4 bases from J, with 15 bases between. From germline, CDR1 is SGHDT and CDR2 YYEEEE. The CDR3 sequence is 15 residues long. CDR3 amino acids: CASSNGNPIYNEQFF. DNA for the CDR3: TGTGCCAGCAGCAACGGGAACCCGATATACAATGAGCAGTTCTTC. Filled out from reference TRBV5-6 and TRBJ2-1, the complete variable domain reads DAGVTQSPTHLIKTRGQQVTLRCSPKSGHDTVSWYQQALGQGPQFIFQYYEEEERQRGNFPDRFSGHQFPNYSSELNVNALLLGDSALYLCASSNGNPIYNEQFFGPGTRLTVL.

The chain couples TRBV7-9 to TRBJ2-3, with unresolved D. V was shortened by 5 bases and J by 0 bases, with 6 bases between the two germline ends. The V gene's germline CDR1 is SEHNR and CDR2 FQNEAQ (reference sequence). This CDR3 region has 13 residues. As DNA, the CDR3 is TGTGCCAGCAGCCCTCCCAGCACAGATACGCAGTATTTT. This encodes CASSPPSTDTQYF.

The chain combines TRBV4-1 with TRBJ2-7; D gene unclear. CDR1 is MGHRA and CDR2 is YSYEKL in the germline V gene. CDR3 size: 16 residues. V lost 0 bases, J lost 6 bases, and 18 bases lay in between. Written as DNA, the CDR3 is TGCGCCAGCAGCCAAGATCCGGCTCTCATTTTGTCCGAGCAGTACTTC. This sequence encodes CASSQDPALILSEQYF.